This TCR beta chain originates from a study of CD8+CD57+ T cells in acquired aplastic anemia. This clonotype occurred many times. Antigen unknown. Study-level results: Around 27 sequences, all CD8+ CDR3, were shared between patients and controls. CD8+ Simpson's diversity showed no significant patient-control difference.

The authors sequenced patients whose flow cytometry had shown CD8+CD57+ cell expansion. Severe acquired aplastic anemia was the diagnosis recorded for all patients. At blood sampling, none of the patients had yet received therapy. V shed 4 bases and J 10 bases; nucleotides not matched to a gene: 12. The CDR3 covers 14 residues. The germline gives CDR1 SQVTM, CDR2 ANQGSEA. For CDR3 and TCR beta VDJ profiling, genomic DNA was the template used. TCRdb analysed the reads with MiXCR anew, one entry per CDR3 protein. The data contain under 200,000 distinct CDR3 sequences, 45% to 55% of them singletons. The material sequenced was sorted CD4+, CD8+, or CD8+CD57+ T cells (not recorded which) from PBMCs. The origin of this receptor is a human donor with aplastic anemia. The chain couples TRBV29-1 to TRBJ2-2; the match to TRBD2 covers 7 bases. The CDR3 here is CSVAPSGDNPELFF. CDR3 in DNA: TGCAGCGTTGCTCCTAGCGGCGATAACCCGGAGCTGTTTTTT.